The rows below give T cell receptor beta chains drawn from one sample of a study of CD8 T cells in Susac syndrome. In TCRdb, the immunoSEQ multiplex PCR reads were re-called with MiXCR into one record per CDR3 protein. The top ten clones hold approximately 0.24% of a sample with around 130,000 distinct CDR3 sequences, under 95% of them seen once. Sequenced input: CD8+ T cells from PBMCs. These receptors originate from a human donor with multiple sclerosis. CDR3s include the opening cysteine and the closing phenylalanine or tryptophan. Fields, in order: clone size, V gene, D gene, J gene, CDR3 DNA, CDR3 protein. A D gene is named only where the DNA matches it firmly. Part of the rows lack a size; the others show once, few, many or a class for expanded clones.

>.|TRBV29-1|.|TRBJ1-1
TGCAGCGTTGAAGAGGGTATCACTGAAGCTTTCTTT
CSVEEGITEAFF
>.|TRBV2|TRBD1|TRBJ2-5
TGTGCCAGCAGTGATGGGGGACAGGGGGCGAAGACCCAGTACTTC
CASSDGGQGAKTQYF
>.|TRBV7-8|.|TRBJ2-1
TGTGCCAGCAGCCCCGTAGCTGGCTCCTACAATGAGCAGTTCTTC
CASSPVAGSYNEQFF
>.|TRBV2|.|TRBJ1-1
TGTGCCAGCGGGGTTCAATCGGACAGCATGAACACTGAAGCTTTCTTT
CASGVQSDSMNTEAFF
>.|TRBV19|TRBD2|TRBJ2-2
TGTGCCAGTCTTCCGACTAGCTGGTCCGGGGAGCTGTTTTTT
CASLPTSWSGELFF
>once|TRBV5-4|.|TRBJ2-6
TGTGCCAGCAGCTTCGGGATCTCTGGGGCCAACGTCCTGACTTTC
CASSFGISGANVLTF
>.|TRBV29-1|TRBD2|TRBJ2-2
TGCTCGGGACTAGCCGACGGGGAGCTGTTTTTT
CSGLADGELFF
>.|TRBV4-3|.|TRBJ2-7
TGCGCCAGCAGCCATACCTCGAAGGTTTTCGAGCAGTACTTC
CASSHTSKVFEQYF
>.|TRBV12-3/TRBV12-4|.|TRBJ1-1
TGTGCCAGCAGTCCCCGGTTCTCAGGCACTGAAGCTTTCTTT
CASSPRFSGTEAFF
>.|TRBV4-3|TRBD1|TRBJ1-1
TGCGCCAGCAGCCAGGTATGGACAGGGAACACTGAAGCTTTCTTT
CASSQVWTGNTEAFF
>.|TRBV15|.|TRBJ2-4
TGTGCCACCAGGCCCTCTTCGGGTACGATTCAGTACTTC
CATRPSSGTIQYF
>.|TRBV7-9|.|TRBJ2-7
TGTGCCAGCAGCTTATCCCTTGGGGTTAGCTCCTACGAGCAGTACTTC
CASSLSLGVSSYEQYF
>few|TRBV29-1|TRBD2|TRBJ2-7
TGCAGCGTTGCCGGCACCCGGGCGGGGGGCTACGAGCAGTACTTC
CSVAGTRAGGYEQYF
>.|TRBV20-1|.|TRBJ1-5
TGCAGTGCTGGGGACGGGGATCAGCCCCAGCATTTT
CSAGDGDQPQHF
>.|TRBV3-1|TRBD2|TRBJ2-7
TGTGCCAGCAGCCAAGACGGTGCAGGGAGGGACGAGCAGTACTTC
CASSQDGAGRDEQYF
>.|TRBV2|.|TRBJ1-4
TGTGCCAGCAGCCCCGCTGATGAAAAACTGTTTTTT
CASSPADEKLFF
>.|TRBV5-1|.|TRBJ2-7
TGCGCCAGCAGGCGAGGGGGGAACGAGCAGTACTTC
CASRRGGNEQYF
>.|TRBV5-1|.|TRBJ1-1
TGCGCCAGCAGCTCCTACGGGTTGAACACTGAAGCTTTCTTT
CASSSYGLNTEAFF
>.|TRBV20-1|TRBD1|TRBJ1-6
TGCAGTGCCTCACCCGGGACAGGGTTTAATTCACCCCTCCACTTT
CSASPGTGFNSPLHF
>.|TRBV14|.|TRBJ1-4
TGTGCCAGCAGCCAAGATCGTCTTCATTGGGGGACTAATGAAAAACTGTTTTTT
CASSQDRLHWGTNEKLFF
>.|TRBV6-6|TRBD2|TRBJ2-3
TGTGCCAGCAGTTACTTGGGGCGGGAGGGGGATACGCAGTATTTT
CASSYLGREGDTQYF
>.|TRBV16|.|TRBJ2-7
TGTGCCAGCAGCCTTCACCAGGGGAGGACGGTTCCCTACGAGCAGTACTTC
CASSLHQGRTVPYEQYF
>.|TRBV9|.|TRBJ2-1
TGTGCCAGCAGCCCCGGAGAAGACAATGAGCAGTTCTTC
CASSPGEDNEQFF
>.|TRBV7-6|TRBD2|TRBJ2-7
TGTGCCAGCAGCTTAGACAGCGGGATTACTCTTTCAAACGAGCAGTACTTC
CASSLDSGITLSNEQYF
>.|TRBV27|.|TRBJ1-5
TGTGCCAGCAGTTTATCAGTGGGGCAGCCCCAGCATTTT
CASSLSVGQPQHF
>.|TRBV7-9|.|TRBJ2-1
TGTGCCAGCAGCTTAGCGCTGCACAATGAGCAGTTCTTC
CASSLALHNEQFF
>.|TRBV13|.|TRBJ1-1
TGTGCCAGCAGCTTAGGGAGGACTGAAGCTTTCTTT
CASSLGRTEAFF
>.|TRBV10-3|.|TRBJ1-5
TGTGCCATCAGTGATGGGCAGAATCAGCCCCAGCATTTT
CAISDGQNQPQHF
>few|TRBV27|.|TRBJ1-1
TGTGCCAGCAGTTTAGGGAGTAACACTGAAGCTTTCTTT
CASSLGSNTEAFF
>.|TRBV27|TRBD1|TRBJ2-7
TGTGCCAGCAGCTTACAGGGGGTGGGCTACGAGCAGTACTTC
CASSLQGVGYEQYF
>.|TRBV28|.|TRBJ2-3
TGTGCCAGCAGTACTTGGGGGGTAAAGTATTTT
CASSTWGVKYF
>.|TRBV5-6|TRBD1|TRBJ2-5
TGTGCCAGCAGCCCCGGGACAGGGGCAAAAGAGACCCAGTACTTC
CASSPGTGAKETQYF
>.|TRBV20-1|.|TRBJ1-1
TGCAGTGCTAGAGATACCCGGGACACTGAAGCTTTCTTT
CSARDTRDTEAFF
>.|TRBV6-5|TRBD1|TRBJ1-5
TGTGCCAGCAGTCCTGACAGGGGGAGTTCTCAGCCCCAGCATTTT
CASSPDRGSSQPQHF